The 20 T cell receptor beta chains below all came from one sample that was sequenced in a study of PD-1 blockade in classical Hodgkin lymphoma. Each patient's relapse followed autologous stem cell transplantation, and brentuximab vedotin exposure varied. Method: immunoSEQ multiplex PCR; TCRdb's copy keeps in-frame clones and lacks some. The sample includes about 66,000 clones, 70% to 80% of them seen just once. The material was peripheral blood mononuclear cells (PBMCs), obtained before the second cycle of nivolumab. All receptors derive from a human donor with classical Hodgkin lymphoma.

For the CDR3, the DNA is TGTGCCAGCAGCCGTTTTTATTCGGGGAACACTGAAGCTTTCTTT. This codes for CASSRFYSGNTEAFF. The rearrangement joins TRBV5-6 to TRBJ1-1; no firm D call. Trimming took off 4 bases at V and 1 base at J, with 14 bases between the two ends. The CDR3 contains 15 residues. Per germline, CDR1 SGHDT and CDR2 YYEEEE.

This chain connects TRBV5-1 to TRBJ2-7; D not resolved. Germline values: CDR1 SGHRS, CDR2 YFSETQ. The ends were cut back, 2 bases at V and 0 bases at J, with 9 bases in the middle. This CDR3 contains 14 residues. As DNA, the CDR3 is TGCGCCAGCAGCTTATGGGAAAACTCCTACGAGCAGTACTTC. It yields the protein CASSLWENSYEQYF.

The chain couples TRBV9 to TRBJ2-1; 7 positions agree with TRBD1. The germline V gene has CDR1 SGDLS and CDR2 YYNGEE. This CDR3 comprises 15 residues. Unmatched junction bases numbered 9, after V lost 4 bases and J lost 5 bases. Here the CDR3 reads CASSSPGQTHNEQFF. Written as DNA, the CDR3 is TGTGCCAGCAGCTCCCCGGGACAGACCCACAATGAGCAGTTCTTC.

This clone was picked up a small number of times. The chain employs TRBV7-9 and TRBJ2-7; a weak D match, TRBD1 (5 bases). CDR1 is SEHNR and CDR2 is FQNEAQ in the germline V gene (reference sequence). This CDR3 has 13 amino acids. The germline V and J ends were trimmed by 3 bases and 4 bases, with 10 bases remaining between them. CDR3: CASSFKTDYEQYF. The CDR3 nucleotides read TGTGCCAGCAGCTTTAAGACAGATTACGAGCAGTACTTC.

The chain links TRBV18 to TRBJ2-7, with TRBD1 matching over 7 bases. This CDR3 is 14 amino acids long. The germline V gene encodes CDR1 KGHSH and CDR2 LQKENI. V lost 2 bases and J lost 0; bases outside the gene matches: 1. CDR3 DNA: TGTGCCAGCTCACCAACAGGGGACTCCTACGAGCAGTACTTC. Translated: CASSPTGDSYEQYF.

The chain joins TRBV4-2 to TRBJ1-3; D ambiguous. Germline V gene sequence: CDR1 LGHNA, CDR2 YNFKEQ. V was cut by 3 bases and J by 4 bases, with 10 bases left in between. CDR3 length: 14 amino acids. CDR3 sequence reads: CASSQYGPGNTIYF. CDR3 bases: TGTGCCAGCAGCCAGTACGGCCCGGGAAACACCATATATTTT.

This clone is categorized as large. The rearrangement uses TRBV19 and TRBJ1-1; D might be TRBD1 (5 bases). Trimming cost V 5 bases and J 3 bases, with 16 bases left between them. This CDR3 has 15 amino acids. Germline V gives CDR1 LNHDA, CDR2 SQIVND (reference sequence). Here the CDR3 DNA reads TGTGCCAGTAGTTGGGGGACGGACCCTGACACTGAAGCTTTCTTT. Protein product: CASSWGTDPDTEAFF.

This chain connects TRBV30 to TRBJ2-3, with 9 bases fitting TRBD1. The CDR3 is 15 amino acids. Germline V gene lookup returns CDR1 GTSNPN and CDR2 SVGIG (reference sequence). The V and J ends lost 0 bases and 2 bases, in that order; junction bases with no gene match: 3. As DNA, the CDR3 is TGTGCCTGGAGTGTAACAGGGGGCTACACAGATACGCAGTATTTT. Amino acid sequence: CAWSVTGGYTDTQYF.

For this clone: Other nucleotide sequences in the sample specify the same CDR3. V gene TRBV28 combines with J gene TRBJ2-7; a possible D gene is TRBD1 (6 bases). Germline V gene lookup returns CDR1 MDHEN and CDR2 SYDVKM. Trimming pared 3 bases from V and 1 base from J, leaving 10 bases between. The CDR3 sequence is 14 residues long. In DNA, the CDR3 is TGTGCCAGCAGTTTGCGAGGGGGATCCTACGAGCAGTACTTC. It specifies CASSLRGGSYEQYF.

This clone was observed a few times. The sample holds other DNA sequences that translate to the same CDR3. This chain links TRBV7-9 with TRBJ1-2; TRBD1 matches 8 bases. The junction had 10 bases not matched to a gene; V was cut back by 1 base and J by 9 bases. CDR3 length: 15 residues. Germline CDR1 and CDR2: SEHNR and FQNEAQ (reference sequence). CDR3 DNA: TGTGCCAGCAGCTTAGTGGCCCACGACAGGGGTAGCTACACCTTC. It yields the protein CASSLVAHDRGSYTF.

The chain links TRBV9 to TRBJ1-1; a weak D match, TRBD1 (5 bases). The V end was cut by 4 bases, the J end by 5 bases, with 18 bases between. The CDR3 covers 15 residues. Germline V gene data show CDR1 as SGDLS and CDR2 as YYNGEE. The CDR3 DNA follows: TGTGCCAGCAGCCAAGGGTACCAGAGGGGAACTGAAGCTTTCTTT. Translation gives CASSQGYQRGTEAFF. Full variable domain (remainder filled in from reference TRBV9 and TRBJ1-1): DSGVTQTPKHLITATGQRVTLRCSPRSGDLSVYWYQQSLDQGLQFLIQYYNGEERAKGNILERFSAQQFPDLHSELNLSSLELGDSALYFCASSQGYQRGTEAFFGQGTRLTVV.

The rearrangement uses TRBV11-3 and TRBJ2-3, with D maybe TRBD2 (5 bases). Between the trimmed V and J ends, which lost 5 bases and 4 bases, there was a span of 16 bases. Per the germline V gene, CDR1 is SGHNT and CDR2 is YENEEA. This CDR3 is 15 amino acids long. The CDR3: CASSDRTTRADTQYF. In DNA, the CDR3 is TGTGCCAGCAGCGATCGAACCACTAGGGCAGATACGCAGTATTTT.

CDR3 region: CASSLFDEQFF. Here the CDR3 DNA reads TGTGCCAGCAGCTTATTCGATGAGCAGTTCTTC. The chain uses TRBV7-9 and TRBJ2-1; D is undetermined. Germline V gene sequence: CDR1 SEHNR, CDR2 FQNEAQ (reference sequence). The CDR3 spans 11 residues. The V and J ends lost 2 bases and 8 bases respectively, with 4 bases between them.

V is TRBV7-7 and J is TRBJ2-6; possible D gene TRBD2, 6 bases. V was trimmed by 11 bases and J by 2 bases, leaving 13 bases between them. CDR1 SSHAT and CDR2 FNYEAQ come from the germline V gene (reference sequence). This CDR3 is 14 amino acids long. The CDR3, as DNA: TGTGCCGTAGGAGGAGGGGCTGGGGCCAACGTCCTGACTTTC. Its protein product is CAVGGGAGANVLTF.

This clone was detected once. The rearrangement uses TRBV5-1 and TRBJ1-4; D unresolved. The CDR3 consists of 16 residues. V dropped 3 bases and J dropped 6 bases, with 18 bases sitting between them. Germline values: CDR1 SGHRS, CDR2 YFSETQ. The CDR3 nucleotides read TGCGCCAGCAGCTCCACGGGTCCCCCGGTAGATGAAAAACTGTTTTTT. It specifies CASSSTGPPVDEKLFF. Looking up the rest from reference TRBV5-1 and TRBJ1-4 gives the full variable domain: KAGVTQTPRYLIKTRGQQVTLSCSPISGHRSVSWYQQTPGQGLQFLFEYFSETQRNKGNFPGRFSGRQFSNSRSEMNVSTLELGDSALYLCASSSTGPPVDEKLFFGSGTQLSVL.

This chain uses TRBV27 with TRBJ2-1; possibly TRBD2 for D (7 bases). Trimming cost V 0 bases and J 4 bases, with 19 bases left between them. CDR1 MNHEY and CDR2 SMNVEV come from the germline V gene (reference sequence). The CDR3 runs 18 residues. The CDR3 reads CASSLSSLQGGIYNEQFF. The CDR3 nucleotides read TGTGCCAGCAGTTTATCAAGTTTACAGGGAGGGATATACAATGAGCAGTTCTTC.

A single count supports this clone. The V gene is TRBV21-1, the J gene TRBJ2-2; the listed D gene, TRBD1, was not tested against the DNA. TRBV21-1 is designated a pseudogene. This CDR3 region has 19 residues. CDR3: CASPGQRGQVNANTGELFF. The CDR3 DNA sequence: TGTGCCAGCCCAGGGCAACGAGGACAGGTAAACGCGAACACCGGGGAGCTGTTTTTT.

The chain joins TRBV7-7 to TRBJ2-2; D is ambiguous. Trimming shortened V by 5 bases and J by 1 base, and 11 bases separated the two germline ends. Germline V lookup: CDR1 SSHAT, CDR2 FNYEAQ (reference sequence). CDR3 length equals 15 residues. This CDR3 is CASSAGKGNTGELFF. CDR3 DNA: TGTGCCAGCAGCGCCGGCAAGGGGAACACCGGGGAGCTGTTTTTT.

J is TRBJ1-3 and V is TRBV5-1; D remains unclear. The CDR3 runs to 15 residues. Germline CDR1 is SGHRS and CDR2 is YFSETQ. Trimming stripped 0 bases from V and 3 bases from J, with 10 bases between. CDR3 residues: CASSLGNWGGNTIYF. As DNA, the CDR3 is TGCGCCAGCAGCTTGGGTAATTGGGGTGGAAACACCATATATTTT.

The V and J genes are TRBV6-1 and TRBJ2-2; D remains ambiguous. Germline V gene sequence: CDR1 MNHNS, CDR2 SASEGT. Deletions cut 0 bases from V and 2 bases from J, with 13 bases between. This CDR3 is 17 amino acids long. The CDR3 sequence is CASSEASTVPNTGELFF. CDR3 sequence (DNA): TGTGCCAGCAGTGAAGCGAGTACGGTCCCCAACACCGGGGAGCTGTTTTTT.